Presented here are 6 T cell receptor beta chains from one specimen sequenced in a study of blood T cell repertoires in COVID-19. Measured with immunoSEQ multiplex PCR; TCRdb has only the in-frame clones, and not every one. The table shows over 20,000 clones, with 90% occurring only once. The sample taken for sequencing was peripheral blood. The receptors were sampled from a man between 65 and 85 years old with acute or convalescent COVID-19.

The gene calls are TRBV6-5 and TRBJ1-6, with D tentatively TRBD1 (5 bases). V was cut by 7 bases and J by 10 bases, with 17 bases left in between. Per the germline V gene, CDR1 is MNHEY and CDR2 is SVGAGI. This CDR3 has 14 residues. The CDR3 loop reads CASKQGMGDSPLHF. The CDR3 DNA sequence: TGTGCCAGCAAGCAGGGAATGGGTGACTCACCCCTCCACTTT.

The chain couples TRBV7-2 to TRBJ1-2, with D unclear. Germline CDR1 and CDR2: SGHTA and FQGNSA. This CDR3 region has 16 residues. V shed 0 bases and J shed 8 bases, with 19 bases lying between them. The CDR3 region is CASSLALKVVSGGYTF. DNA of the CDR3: TGTGCCAGCAGCTTAGCGCTCAAGGTTGTCTCGGGGGGCTACACCTTC.

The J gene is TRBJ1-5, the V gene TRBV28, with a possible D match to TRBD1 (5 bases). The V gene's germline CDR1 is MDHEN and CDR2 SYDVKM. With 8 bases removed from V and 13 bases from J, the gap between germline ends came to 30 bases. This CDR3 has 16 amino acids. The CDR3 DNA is TGTGCCAGCGCTTTATATAGCGGGTGGGACGACAGCTATCAGCATTTT. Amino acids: CASALYSGWDDSYQHF.

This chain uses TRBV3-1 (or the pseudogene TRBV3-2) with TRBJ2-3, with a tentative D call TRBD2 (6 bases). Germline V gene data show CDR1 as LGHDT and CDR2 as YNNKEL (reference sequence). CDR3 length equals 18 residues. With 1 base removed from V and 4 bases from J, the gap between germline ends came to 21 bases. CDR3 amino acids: CASSQGLSGRGMADTQYF. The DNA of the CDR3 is TGTGCCAGCAGCCAAGGATTGAGTGGGCGGGGCATGGCAGATACGCAGTATTTT.

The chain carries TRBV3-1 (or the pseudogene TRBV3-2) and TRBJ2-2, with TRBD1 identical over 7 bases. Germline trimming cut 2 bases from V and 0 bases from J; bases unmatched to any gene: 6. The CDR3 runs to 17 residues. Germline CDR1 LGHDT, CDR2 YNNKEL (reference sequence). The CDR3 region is CASSQTWTGSNTGELFF. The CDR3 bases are TGTGCCAGCAGCCAAACTTGGACAGGATCGAACACCGGGGAGCTGTTTTTT.

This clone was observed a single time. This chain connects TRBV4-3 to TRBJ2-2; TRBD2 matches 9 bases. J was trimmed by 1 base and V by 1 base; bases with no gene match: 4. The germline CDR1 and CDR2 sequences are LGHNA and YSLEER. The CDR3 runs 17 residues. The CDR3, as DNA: TGCGCCAGCAGCCAAGCCCCTAGCGGGGTGAACACCGGGGAGCTGTTTTTT. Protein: CASSQAPSGVNTGELFF.